This T cell receptor beta chain appears in the sequencing data of a study of blood T cell repertoires in COVID-19. Across the whole study: The United States, Italy and Spain provided the acute and convalescent COVID-19 samples. T cells, B-cell-depleted T cells, or PBMCs supplied cDNA or gDNA.

Those who participated ranged in age from 18 to 89 years and resided in about two dozen US areas. This clone came up once. CDR3 length: 15 amino acids. Trimming took 5 bases from V and 6 from J; bases not matched to a gene: 8. The germline CDR1 and CDR2 sequences are MNHEY and SMNVEV (reference sequence). Assay: immunoSEQ multiplex PCR; the TCRdb copy retains only in-frame clones and omits some. The sample holds 200,000 to 300,000 clones, approximately 88% seen once. Input material: PBMCs or T cells enriched from blood (not recorded which). The clonotype comes from a woman between 40 and 50 years old with acute COVID-19. The rearrangement links TRBV27 to TRBJ2-7; TRBD2 matches 12 bases. The CDR3, as DNA: TGTGCCAGCAGTCCTGGGACTAGCGGGCGTGGCGAGCAGTACGTC. Amino acid sequence: CASSPGTSGRGEQYV.